This passage covers 32 T cell receptor beta chains from one sample sequenced in a study of shared clonotypes between healthy human individuals. Method: immunoSEQ multiplex PCR; TCRdb's copy keeps in-frame clones and lacks some. The table lists some 96,000 clones, roughly half of them singletons. Material: PBMCs. These receptor sequences come from a woman aged 40 to 50 in good health. Some clones in this sample may be carry-over from other donors' samples.

Points on this clone: A far larger clone is only one base removed, so a read error is likely. The chain uses TRBV9 and TRBJ2-7; D is uncertain. V shed 4 bases and J shed 5 bases, with 10 bases lying between them. This CDR3 contains 12 residues. From germline, CDR1 is SGDLS and CDR2 YYNGEE. Here the CDR3 reads CASSPSVHEQYF. The CDR3 DNA reads as TGTGCCAGCAGCCCAAGCGTTCACGAGCAGTACTTC.

This clone was seen at least ten times. The rearrangement joins TRBV14 to TRBJ2-5; no clear D. The length of the CDR3 is 13 residues. Germline CDR1 is SGHDN and CDR2 is FVKESK. Trimming shortened V by 0 bases and J by 7 bases, and 9 bases separated the two germline ends. The CDR3 is CASSQDTLGTQYF. CDR3 coding DNA: TGTGCCAGCAGCCAAGATACACTGGGGACCCAGTACTTC.

In its sample, this clone was seen many times. The chain recombines TRBV28 with TRBJ1-2; possibly TRBD1 for D (5 bases). V shed 2 bases and J shed 8 bases, with 15 bases lying between them. The CDR3 loop spans 14 amino acids. The germline V gene encodes CDR1 MDHEN and CDR2 SYDVKM. CDR3 sequence: CASSLMRTKGGYTF. The CDR3 region has the DNA TGTGCCAGCAGTTTAATGCGGACAAAGGGGGGCTACACCTTC.

This clone came up many times. The junction differs from germline at one of its ends, possibly a read error. The V call is TRBV28, the J call TRBJ2-1; D possibly uses TRBD1 or TRBD2 (5 bases each). The CDR3 length is 12 residues. Germline-derived CDR1 and CDR2 are MDHEN and SYDVKM. This CDR3 reads CASSHQGLGGLF. In DNA form, the CDR3 reads TGTGCCAGCAGTCACCAGGGCTTAGGCGGGCTCTTC.

The sample holds many counts of this clone. V and J are TRBV28 and TRBJ2-7; D is unresolved. The CDR3 runs 17 residues. Germline V gene data show CDR1 as MDHEN and CDR2 as SYDVKM. The V gene lost 1 base and the J gene lost 4 bases, with 20 bases spanning the gap. CDR3 coding DNA: TGTGCCAGCAGTTTATCCCCCTGGGCGGTCGGAAGGTACGAGCAGTACTTC. Translating gives CASSLSPWAVGRYEQYF.

The chain has TRBV4-1 and TRBJ1-1; possible D gene TRBD1, 5 bases. Germline V gene data show CDR1 as MGHRA and CDR2 as YSYEKL. Trimming cost V 0 bases and J 8 bases, with 13 bases left between them. The CDR3 length is 14 residues. CDR3 protein: CASSQDGGRPEAFF. The DNA of the CDR3 is TGCGCCAGCAGCCAAGATGGGGGACGGCCGGAAGCTTTCTTT.

This clone showed up just a few times. The genes are TRBV5-1 and TRBJ2-1; 12 bases are shared with TRBD1. The CDR3 spans 22 residues. The V and J ends lost 0 bases and 4 bases, in that order; junction bases with no gene match: 20. CDR1 and CDR2 from the germline V gene are SGHRS and YFSETQ. CDR3 amino acids: CASSLEGTGGALLDRRYNEQFF. CDR3 DNA sequence: TGCGCCAGCAGCTTGGAAGGGACAGGGGGCGCTTTGCTAGATCGTCGATACAATGAGCAGTTCTTC.

This clone was counted only a few times. The V and J genes are TRBV7-2 and TRBJ2-5; D unclear. The CDR3 loop spans 10 amino acids. Germline V gives CDR1 SGHTA, CDR2 FQGNSA. V was clipped by 2 bases and J by 6 bases, with 1 base between them. This CDR3 is CASSLKTQYF. The DNA of the CDR3 is TGTGCCAGCAGCTTAAAGACCCAGTACTTC.

This clone was counted ten times or more. The V gene is TRBV27, the J gene TRBJ1-5; 8 bases align to TRBD1. With 5 bases clipped from V and 4 bases from J, the junction kept 7 bases outside the gene matches. Germline CDR1 reads MNHEY; CDR2 reads SMNVEV (reference sequence). This CDR3 is 15 amino acids long. The CDR3, as DNA: TGTGCCAGCAGTCCACAACAGGGGGGAAATCAGCCCCAGCATTTT. Residues: CASSPQQGGNQPQHF.

V gene TRBV9 combines with J gene TRBJ1-6; D perhaps matches TRBD1 (5 bases). This CDR3 contains 15 residues. Looked up from germline, CDR1 is SGDLS and CDR2 is YYNGEE. The V gene lost 0 bases and the J gene lost 5 bases, with 9 bases spanning the gap. The CDR3 sequence is CASSVGGGDNSPLHF. CDR3 in DNA: TGTGCCAGCAGCGTAGGCGGGGGGGATAATTCACCCCTCCACTTT.

The chain couples TRBV9 to TRBJ1-5; unclear D gene. Deletions cut 0 bases from V and 0 bases from J, with 7 bases between. The CDR3 length is 15 residues. CDR1 is SGDLS, CDR2 YYNGEE, per germline. The CDR3: CASSVGANSNQPQHF. CDR3 coding DNA: TGTGCCAGCAGCGTAGGGGCAAATAGCAATCAGCCCCAGCATTTT.

The genes are TRBV7-2 and TRBJ1-4, with D possibly matching TRBD1 (6 bases). Trimming left V 5 bases short and J 7 bases short, with 17 bases between. This CDR3 has 15 residues. Per the germline V gene, CDR1 is SGHTA and CDR2 is FQGNSA. The CDR3 spells CASSPQTGIREKLFF. The CDR3 DNA is TGTGCCAGCAGCCCACAGACAGGCATTCGTGAAAAACTGTTTTTT. Using reference TRBV7-2 and TRBJ1-4 for the parts outside the CDR3, the full variable domain is GAGVSQSPSNKVTEKGKDVELRCDPISGHTALYWYRQSLGQGLEFLIYFQGNSAPDKSGLPSDRFSAERTGGSVSTLTIQRTQQEDSAVYLCASSPQTGIREKLFFGSGTQLSVL.

This clone came up a few times. V gene TRBV28 combines with J gene TRBJ2-7; D unclear. Germline V gene data show CDR1 as MDHEN and CDR2 as SYDVKM. V was shortened by 3 bases and J by 7 bases, with 13 bases between the two germline ends. The CDR3 loop spans 13 amino acids. The CDR3 bases are TGTGCCAGCAGTTTTACTTCAGTGGGGGAGCAGTACTTC. Its translation is CASSFTSVGEQYF.

This clone showed up many times. The chain uses TRBV5-1 and TRBJ2-2; D assignment may be TRBD1 or TRBD2 (5 bases each). The CDR3 covers 16 residues. The V end lost 1 base, the J end lost 1 base, and 11 bases lay between the germline ends. Germline CDR1 reads SGHRS; CDR2 reads YFSETQ. CDR3 DNA sequence: TGCGCCAGCAGCTTGCGACAGAGGGGGAACACCGGGGAGCTGTTTTTT. Translating it yields CASSLRQRGNTGELFF.

This clone has more than one count but fewer than ten. This chain uses TRBV2 with TRBJ2-3, with D perhaps matching TRBD1 (5 bases). Between the trimmed V and J ends, which lost 8 bases and 0 bases, there was a span of 12 bases. The CDR3 sequence is 14 residues long. CDR1 is SNHLY, CDR2 FYNNEI, per germline. The CDR3 DNA follows: TGTGCCAGCCTAGGGGCTCCGAGCACAGATACGCAGTATTTT. This gives the protein CASLGAPSTDTQYF.

This sequence joins TRBV5-1 and TRBJ2-3, with D perhaps assigned TRBD1 or TRBD2 (5 bases each). V was shortened by 5 bases and J by 0 bases, with 13 bases between the two germline ends. The germline CDR1 and CDR2 sequences are SGHRS and YFSETQ. This CDR3 has 15 residues. This chain's CDR3 is CASRTLGESTDTQYF. The CDR3 nucleotides read TGCGCCAGCAGAACACTAGGGGAAAGCACAGATACGCAGTATTTT.

This clone was seen at least ten times. This chain connects TRBV30 to TRBJ2-5; TRBD1 is a possible D gene (6 bases). The DNA end lines up better with TRBJ2-7; the J call may be wrong. Germline V gene sequence: CDR1 GTSNPN, CDR2 SVGIG (reference sequence). CDR3 length: 14 amino acids. Here the CDR3 reads CAWSVLRGSYEQYF. The CDR3 nucleotides are TGTGCCTGGAGTGTACTCAGGGGCTCCTACGAGCAGTACTTC.

The chain carries TRBV28 and TRBJ1-2; D not certain. This CDR3 has 11 residues. V lost 6 bases and J 8 bases, leaving 10 bases between the germline ends. Germline assignment: CDR1 MDHEN and CDR2 SYDVKM. CDR3 sequence reads: CASSWVYGYTF. The CDR3 DNA reads TGTGCCAGCAGCTGGGTTTACGGCTACACCTTC.

This clone showed up many times. The CDR3 loop reads CAWSRQGASSGQPQHF. The CDR3 DNA sequence: TGTGCCTGGAGCAGACAGGGGGCATCATCAGGTCAGCCCCAGCATTTT. V and J are TRBV30 and TRBJ1-5; 10 nucleotides agree with TRBD1. The CDR3 length is 16 residues. Per germline, CDR1 GTSNPN and CDR2 SVGIG (reference sequence). The V segment lost 3 bases and the J segment 6 bases; nucleotides outside the gene matches: 11.

This clone was detected many times. CDR3 region: CASSQGYSLLFSYEQYF. The CDR3 nucleotides read TGCGCCAGCAGCCAAGGCTACTCATTGCTGTTTTCCTACGAGCAGTACTTC. The V call is TRBV4-1, the J call TRBJ2-7; D not certain. CDR1 is MGHRA, CDR2 YSYEKL, per germline. With 1 base removed from V and 1 base from J, the gap between germline ends came to 17 bases. The CDR3 sequence is 17 residues long.

At least ten counts were recorded for this clone. The rearrangement links TRBV6-6 to TRBJ1-1; no clear D gene. Germline CDR1 is MNHNY and CDR2 is SVGAGI (reference sequence). The CDR3 consists of 13 residues. V lost 0 bases and J 0 bases, leaving 2 bases between the germline ends. In DNA, the CDR3 is TGTGCCAGCAGTTACTCCTTGAACACTGAAGCTTTCTTT. It codes for CASSYSLNTEAFF.

This rearrangement joins TRBV29-1 to TRBJ2-1; TRBD2 matches 14 bases. This CDR3 has 19 amino acids. V lost 1 base and J lost 4; bases outside the gene matches: 12. Per the germline V gene, CDR1 is SQVTM and CDR2 is ANQGSEA. The CDR3 is CSVEGTTSGRAGRYNEQFF. Written as DNA, the CDR3 is TGCAGCGTTGAAGGCACGACTAGCGGGAGGGCCGGGCGGTACAATGAGCAGTTCTTC.

This clone was recorded at least ten times. The V and J genes are TRBV2 and TRBJ2-1; no definite D call. This CDR3 spans 13 amino acids. Germline V gene lookup returns CDR1 SNHLY and CDR2 FYNNEI. V was shortened by 4 bases and J by 6 bases, with 10 bases between the two germline ends. The CDR3 region has the DNA TGTGCCAGCAGTGTGGGCCTTCGCAATGAGCAGTTCTTC. It translates to CASSVGLRNEQFF. Variable domain in full (rest from reference TRBV2 and TRBJ2-1): EPEVTQTPSHQVTQMGQEVILRCVPISNHLYFYWYRQILGQKVEFLVSFYNNEISEKSEIFDDQFSVERPDGSNFTLKIRSTKLEDSAMYFCASSVGLRNEQFFGPGTRLTVL.

Only a few counts were recorded for this clone. J is TRBJ1-5 and V is TRBV2; 7 positions match TRBD1. V lost 3 bases and J lost 0; bases outside the gene matches: 5. The CDR3 runs to 16 residues. Germline CDR1 and CDR2: SNHLY and FYNNEI. The chain's CDR3 is CASSEGQQYSNQPQHF. For the CDR3, the DNA is TGTGCCAGCAGTGAGGGACAGCAGTATAGCAATCAGCCCCAGCATTTT. Full variable domain (missing parts from reference TRBV2 and TRBJ1-5): EPEVTQTPSHQVTQMGQEVILRCVPISNHLYFYWYRQILGQKVEFLVSFYNNEISEKSEIFDDQFSVERPDGSNFTLKIRSTKLEDSAMYFCASSEGQQYSNQPQHFGDGTRLSIL.

This clone was observed many times. This chain uses TRBV5-1 with TRBJ1-6; TRBD1 matches 8 bases. Germline V gives CDR1 SGHRS, CDR2 YFSETQ. V shed 0 bases, J shed 7 bases, and the junction held 6 bases outside the gene matches. The CDR3 totals 16 residues. CDR3 sequence: CASSLASRQGNSPLHF. The CDR3 DNA reads as TGCGCCAGCAGCTTGGCCTCCCGACAGGGGAATTCACCCCTCCACTTT.

The table lists this clone with many counts. The chain recombines TRBV6-6 with TRBJ2-5, with no clear D. The closer fit of TRBJ2-7 to the DNA end suggests the J call may be wrong. The germline CDR1 and CDR2 sequences are MNHNY and SVGAGI (reference sequence). The CDR3 totals 13 residues. This CDR3 reads CASSPGEVDEQYF. The CDR3 DNA sequence: TGTGCCAGCAGCCCAGGAGAGGTCGACGAGCAGTACTTC.

This clone came up once. The chain links TRBV5-1 to TRBJ2-7; D may be TRBD2 (6 bases). Trimming left V 2 bases short and J 3 bases short, with 12 bases between. The CDR3 contains 14 residues. CDR1 and CDR2 (germline): SGHRS, YFSETQ. CDR3 coding DNA: TGCGCCAGCAGCTTAACGGGAGCCCTCTACGAGCAGTACTTC. As protein: CASSLTGALYEQYF.

This chain joins TRBV25-1 and TRBJ2-5, with D tentatively TRBD1 or TRBD2 (5 bases each). Matching the DNA end better, TRBJ2-7 makes the J call doubtful. CDR1 MGHDK and CDR2 SYGVNS come from the germline V gene. The CDR3 length is 15 residues. CDR3 bases: TGTGCCAGCAGTCCTTCCGGGGCAAGCTCCTACGAGCAGTACTTC. It is translated as CASSPSGASSYEQYF.

The rearrangement links TRBV29-1 to TRBJ2-1; 8 positions match TRBD2. The germline CDR1 and CDR2 sequences are SQVTM and ANQGSEA. J lost 6 bases, V lost 4 bases, and 2 bases had no gene match. The CDR3 consists of 12 residues. CDR3 nucleotide sequence: TGCAGCGTTGGGACTAGCAGCAATGAGCAGTTCTTC. It codes for CSVGTSSNEQFF.

Note on this clone: This probably arose from a read error, given a far larger clone one base away. The chain uses TRBV30 and TRBJ2-1; D tentatively reads TRBD1 or TRBD2 (5 bases each). CDR1 is GTSNPN and CDR2 is SVGIG in the germline V gene (reference sequence). The CDR3 covers 13 residues. CDR3 coding DNA: TGTGCCTGGAGTCCGGACTGGGGCAGCGAGCAGCTCTTC. As protein: CAWSPDWGSEQLF.

With respect to this clone: Its ends do not fully match the called genes, so a read error is possible. The CDR3 bases are TGTGCCGCCCGGTGGAGGGGGGCGGAAGCTTCCTTT. Its protein is CAARWRGAEASF. The gene calls are TRBV30 and TRBJ1-1; possible D gene TRBD1, 6 bases. Per germline, CDR1 GTSNPN and CDR2 SVGIG (reference sequence). This CDR3 has 12 amino acids.

This chain links TRBV2 with TRBJ1-1; D remains unclear. This CDR3 has 14 residues. V gave up 4 bases and J gave up 5 bases, with 14 bases separating them. CDR1 and CDR2 (germline): SNHLY, FYNNEI. Here the CDR3 reads CASSAGRAVTEAFF. As DNA, the CDR3 is TGTGCCAGCAGTGCCGGGAGGGCGGTTACTGAAGCTTTCTTT.